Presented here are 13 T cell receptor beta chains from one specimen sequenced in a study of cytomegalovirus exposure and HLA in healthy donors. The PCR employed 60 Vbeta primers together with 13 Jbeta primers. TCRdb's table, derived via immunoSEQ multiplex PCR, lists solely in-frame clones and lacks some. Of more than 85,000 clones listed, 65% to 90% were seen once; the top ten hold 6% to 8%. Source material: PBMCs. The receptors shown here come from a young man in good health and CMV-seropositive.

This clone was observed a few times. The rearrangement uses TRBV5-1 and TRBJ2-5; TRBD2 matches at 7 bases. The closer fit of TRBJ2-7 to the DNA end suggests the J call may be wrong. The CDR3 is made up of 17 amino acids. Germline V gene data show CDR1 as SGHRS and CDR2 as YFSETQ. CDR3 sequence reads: CASSTLLAGSGVNEQYF. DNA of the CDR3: TGCGCCAGCAGCACTCTCCTTGCTGGGAGCGGGGTGAACGAGCAGTACTTC.

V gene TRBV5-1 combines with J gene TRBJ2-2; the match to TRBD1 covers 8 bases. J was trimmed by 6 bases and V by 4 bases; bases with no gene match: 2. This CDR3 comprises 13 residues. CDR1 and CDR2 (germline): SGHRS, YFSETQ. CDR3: CASSGQGAGELFF. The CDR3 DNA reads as TGCGCCAGCAGCGGACAGGGTGCCGGGGAGCTGTTTTTT.

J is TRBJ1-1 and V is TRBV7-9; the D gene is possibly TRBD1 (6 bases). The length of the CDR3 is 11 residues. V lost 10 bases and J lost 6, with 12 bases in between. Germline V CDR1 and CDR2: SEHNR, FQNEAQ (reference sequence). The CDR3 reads CAIRAGAEAFF. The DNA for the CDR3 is TGTGCCATCAGGGCAGGGGCTGAAGCTTTCTTT.

CDR3: CASSLEGADTQYF. Written as DNA, the CDR3 is TGCGCCAGCAGCTTGGAGGGAGCAGATACGCAGTATTTT. The genes are TRBV5-1 and TRBJ2-3, with D perhaps TRBD2 (5 bases). Germline V gene data show CDR1 as SGHRS and CDR2 as YFSETQ. The CDR3 runs 13 residues. The V end lost 0 bases, the J end lost 4 bases, and 6 bases lay between the germline ends.

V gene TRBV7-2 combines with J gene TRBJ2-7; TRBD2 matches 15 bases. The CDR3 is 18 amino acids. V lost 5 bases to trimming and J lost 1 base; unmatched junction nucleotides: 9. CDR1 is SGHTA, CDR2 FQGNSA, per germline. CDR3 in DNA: TGTGCCAGCAGCCTAAAACAAGGGACTAGCGGGGGGTCCTACGAGCAGTACTTC. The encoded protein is CASSLKQGTSGGSYEQYF.

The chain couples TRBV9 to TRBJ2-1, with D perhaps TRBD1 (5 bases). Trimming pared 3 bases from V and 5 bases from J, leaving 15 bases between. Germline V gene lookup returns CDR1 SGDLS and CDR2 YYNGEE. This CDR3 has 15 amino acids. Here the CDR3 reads CASSAGGHFNNEQFF. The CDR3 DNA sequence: TGTGCCAGCAGCGCAGGTGGACATTTTAACAATGAGCAGTTCTTC.

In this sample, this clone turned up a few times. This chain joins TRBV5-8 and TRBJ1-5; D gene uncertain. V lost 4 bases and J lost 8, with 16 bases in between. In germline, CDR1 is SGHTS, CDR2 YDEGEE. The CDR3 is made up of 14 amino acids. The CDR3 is CASSPGGPVKPQHF. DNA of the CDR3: TGTGCCAGCAGCCCCGGAGGCCCGGTAAAGCCCCAGCATTTT.

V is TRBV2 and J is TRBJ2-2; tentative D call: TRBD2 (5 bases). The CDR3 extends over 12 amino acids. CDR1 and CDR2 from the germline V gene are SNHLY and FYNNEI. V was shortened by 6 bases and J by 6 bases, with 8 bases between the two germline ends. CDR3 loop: CASRRESGELFF. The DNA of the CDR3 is TGTGCCAGCAGAAGGGAGTCCGGGGAGCTGTTTTTT.

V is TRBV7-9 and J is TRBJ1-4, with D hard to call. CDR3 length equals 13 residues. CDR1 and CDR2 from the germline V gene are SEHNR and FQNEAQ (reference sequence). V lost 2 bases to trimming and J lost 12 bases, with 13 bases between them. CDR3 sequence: CASSLSNGDELFF. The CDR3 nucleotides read TGTGCCAGCAGCTTATCGAACGGTGATGAACTGTTTTTT.

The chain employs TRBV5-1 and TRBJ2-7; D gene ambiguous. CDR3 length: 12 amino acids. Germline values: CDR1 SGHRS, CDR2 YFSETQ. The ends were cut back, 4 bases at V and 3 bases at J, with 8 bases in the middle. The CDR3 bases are TGCGCCAGCAGCACTAACGGCTACGAGCAGTACTTC. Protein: CASSTNGYEQYF.

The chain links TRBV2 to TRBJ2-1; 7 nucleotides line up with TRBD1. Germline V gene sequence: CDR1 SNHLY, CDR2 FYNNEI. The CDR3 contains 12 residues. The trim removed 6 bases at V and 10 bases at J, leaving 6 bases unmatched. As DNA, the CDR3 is TGTGCCAGCAGGGCGACAGGGACGGAGCAGTTCTTC. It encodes CASRATGTEQFF.

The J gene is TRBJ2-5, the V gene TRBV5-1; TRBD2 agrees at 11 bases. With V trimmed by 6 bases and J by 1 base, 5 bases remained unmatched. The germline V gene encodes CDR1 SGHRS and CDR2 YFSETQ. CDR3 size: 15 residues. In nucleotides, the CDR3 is TGCGCCAGCACCAGACTAGCGGGAACCCAAGAGACCCAGTACTTC. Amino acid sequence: CASTRLAGTQETQYF.

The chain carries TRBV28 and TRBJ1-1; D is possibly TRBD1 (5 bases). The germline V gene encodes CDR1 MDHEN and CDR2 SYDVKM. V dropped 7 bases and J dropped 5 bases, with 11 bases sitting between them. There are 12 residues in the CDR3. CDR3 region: CASIGVWTEAFF. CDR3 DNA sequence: TGTGCCAGCATAGGGGTGTGGACTGAAGCTTTCTTT. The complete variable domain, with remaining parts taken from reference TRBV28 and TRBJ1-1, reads DVKVTQSSRYLVKRTGEKVFLECVQDMDHENMFWYRQDPGLGLRLIYFSYDVKMKEKGDIPEGYSVSREKKERFSLILESASTNQTSMYLCASIGVWTEAFFGQGTRLTVV.